This T cell receptor beta chain stems from a study of T cells in Graves' hyperthyroidism and ophthalmopathy. There are many counts of this clonotype. Its matching antigen is unknown. Study-level results: Ophthalmopathy was predicted by the model a median of roughly 6.6 months ahead of onset.

Each ophthalmopathy patient scored at least 3 on the Clinical Activity Score and at least 4 on NOSPECS grade, with duration under 3 months. Germline V gene data show CDR1 as MDHEN and CDR2 as SYDVKM. This CDR3 contains 15 residues. Trimming cost V 2 bases and J 8 bases, with 17 bases left between them. Amplification targeted TCR beta CDR3 regions from RNA transcripts. Primed by the HTBI set, a first-round RT-PCR was run on the TCR CDR3. MiXCR, run by TCRdb on the multiplex PCR reads, gives a single entry per CDR3 protein. The repertoire holds approximately 620,000 distinct CDR3 sequences, with about 16% as singletons.

Sequencing used blood. This receptor was obtained from a woman aged 40 to 55 with Graves' ophthalmopathy. V usage is TRBV28 and J usage is TRBJ2-3, with a weak D call TRBD2 (5 bases). The CDR3 reads CASSLASLKRVTQYF. Written as DNA, the CDR3 is TGTGCCAGCAGTTTAGCTAGCCTAAAACGGGTTACGCAGTATTTT.